This paragraph reports one TCR beta chain. Its antigen is as yet unknown. Germline values: CDR1 LNHDA, CDR2 SQIVND (reference sequence). V trimming: 3 bases; J trimming: 1 base; junction bases outside the gene matches: 9. The CDR3 runs to 19 residues. This entry is derived from a study of cytomegalovirus exposure and HLA in healthy donors. Whole-study results and caveats: In vitro, a few CMV-associated chains proved specific for CMV antigens.

Sequencing used immunoSEQ multiplex PCR; TCRdb keeps in-frame clones, though not all of them. The sample contains about 280,000 clones, approximately 86% of which appear only once. Sequencing was done on a sample of PBMCs. The clonotype comes from a woman aged 18 to 35 in good health and CMV-seronegative. The chain is built from TRBV19 and TRBJ2-1, with 13 bases matching TRBD2. CDR3 bases: TGTGCCAGTAGTATTCGGACTAGCGGGGGTGAACCTTCCTACAATGAGCAGTTCTTC. It is translated as CASSIRTSGGEPSYNEQFF.